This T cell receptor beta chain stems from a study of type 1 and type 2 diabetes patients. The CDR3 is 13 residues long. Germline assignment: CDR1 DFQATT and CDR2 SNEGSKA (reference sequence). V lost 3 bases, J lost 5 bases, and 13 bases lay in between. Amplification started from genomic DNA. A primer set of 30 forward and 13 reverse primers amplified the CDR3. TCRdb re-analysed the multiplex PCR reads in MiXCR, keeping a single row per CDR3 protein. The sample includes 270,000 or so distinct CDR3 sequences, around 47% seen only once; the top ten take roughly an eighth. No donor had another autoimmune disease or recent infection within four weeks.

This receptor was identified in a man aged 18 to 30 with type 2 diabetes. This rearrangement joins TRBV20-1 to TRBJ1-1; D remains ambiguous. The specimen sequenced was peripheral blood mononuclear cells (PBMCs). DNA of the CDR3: TGCAGTGCTAGGAAGGTGACGTGGACTGAAGCTTTCTTT. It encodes CSARKVTWTEAFF.